This T cell receptor beta chain appears in the sequencing data of a study of blood T cell repertoires in COVID-19. Overall study: Samples of COVID-19 (acute and convalescent) were obtained from the United States, Italy and Spain. The analysed material was cDNA or gDNA that came from T cells, B-cell-depleted T cells, or PBMCs.

CDR1 and CDR2 (germline): SEHNR, FQNEAQ (reference sequence). This CDR3 region has 13 residues. Trimming took 5 bases from V and 8 from J; bases not matched to a gene: 3. In the original processing: Reference gene primers were amplified, and this amplification served to estimate nucleated cell counts. Libraries were prepared by immunoSEQ multiplex PCR; TCRdb keeps only in-frame clonotypes and omits some of them. V and J calls plus clone size are reproduced from that table; the DNA served to infer D and trimming. The table has 200,000 to 300,000 clones, 80% to 85% seen once. The sequenced sample consisted of peripheral blood. The TCR was taken from a man aged 35 to 55 with acute or convalescent COVID-19. The rearrangement uses TRBV7-9 and TRBJ1-2; 12 nucleotides match TRBD1. The CDR3 is CASSLGQGAGYTF. The CDR3, as DNA: TGTGCCAGCAGCCTGGGACAGGGGGCAGGCTACACCTTC.